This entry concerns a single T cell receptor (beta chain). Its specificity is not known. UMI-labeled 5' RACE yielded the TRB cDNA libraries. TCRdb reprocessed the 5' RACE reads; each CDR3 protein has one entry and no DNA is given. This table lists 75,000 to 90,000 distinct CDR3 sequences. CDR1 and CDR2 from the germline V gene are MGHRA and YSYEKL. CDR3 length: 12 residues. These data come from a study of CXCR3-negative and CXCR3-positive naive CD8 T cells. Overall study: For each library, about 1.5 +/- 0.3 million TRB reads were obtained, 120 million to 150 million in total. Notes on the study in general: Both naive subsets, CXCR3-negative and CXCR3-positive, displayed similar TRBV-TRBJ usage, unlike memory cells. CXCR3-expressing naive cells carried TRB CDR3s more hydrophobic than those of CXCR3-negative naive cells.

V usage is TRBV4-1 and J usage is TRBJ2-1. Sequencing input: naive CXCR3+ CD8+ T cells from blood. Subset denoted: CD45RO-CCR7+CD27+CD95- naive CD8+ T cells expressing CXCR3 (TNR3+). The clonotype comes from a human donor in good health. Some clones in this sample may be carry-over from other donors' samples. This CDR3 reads CASSHQRNEQFF.